This T cell receptor beta chain appears in the sequencing data of a study of identifying expanded T cells in peripheral blood. Repertoires were generated with immunoSEQ multiplex PCR, while TCRdb's copy carries only in-frame clones and drops some. The table records 83,000 or so clones, about 90% of them present only once. Notes on the study in general: Variance in clone template counts between approximately two-week samples significantly increased with total template count across all healthy donors.

A note on this clone: The antigen remains undetermined.

V lost 6 bases, J lost 7 bases, and 9 bases lay in between. Looked up from germline, CDR1 is SQVTM and CDR2 is ANQGSEA. This CDR3 is 10 amino acids long. Sequencing input: blood. This TCR was sampled from a person between 18 and 75 years old in good health. This chain links TRBV29-1 with TRBJ2-5; D might be TRBD1 or TRBD2, each matching 5 bases. The CDR3 coding sequence is TGCAGCGTAGGTGGGGGGACCCAGTACTTC. The encoded protein is CSVGGGTQYF.